This T cell receptor (beta chain) was documented in a study of T cells in Graves' hyperthyroidism and ophthalmopathy. RNA transcripts served as the template for amplifying TCR beta CDR3 regions. Initially, a first-round RT-PCR of the TCR CDR3 employed the HTBI primer set. One entry per CDR3 protein results from TCRdb running MiXCR on the multiplex PCR reads. The sample lists 700,000 or so distinct CDR3 sequences; roughly 15% were seen once. The J segment lost 3 bases and the V segment lost 4 bases, leaving 10 bases of the junction unmatched. The CDR3 runs 16 residues. Germline CDR1 and CDR2: SNHLY and FYNNEI. This clonotype was recorded many times.

The chain recombines TRBV2 with TRBJ2-7, with 9 nucleotides matching TRBD2. The receptor comes from a man younger than 35 with Graves' hyperthyroidism. What was sequenced was blood. CDR3 protein: CASSVRSSGMGYEQYF. The CDR3 nucleotides read TGTGCCAGCAGTGTACGGTCTAGCGGGATGGGCTACGAGCAGTACTTC.